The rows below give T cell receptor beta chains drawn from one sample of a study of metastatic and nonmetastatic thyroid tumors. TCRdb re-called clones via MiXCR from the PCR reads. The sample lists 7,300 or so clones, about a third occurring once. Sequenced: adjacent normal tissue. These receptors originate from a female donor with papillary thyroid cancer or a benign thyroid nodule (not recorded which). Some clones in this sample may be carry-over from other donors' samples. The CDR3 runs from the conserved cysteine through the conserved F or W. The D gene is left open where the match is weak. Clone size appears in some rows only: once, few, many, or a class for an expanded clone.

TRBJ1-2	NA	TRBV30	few	CAWSVQRVGGSGYTF	TGTGCCTGGAGTGTACAACGAGTCGGGGGGAGCGGCTACACCTTC
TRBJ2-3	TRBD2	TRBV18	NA	CASSPGGGVTDTQYF	TGTGCCAGCTCACCTGGCGGGGGGGTCACAGATACGCAGTATTTT
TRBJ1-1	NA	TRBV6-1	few	CVSSLRTVGHTEAFF	TGTGTCAGCAGTCTTCGGACAGTGGGGCACACTGAAGCTTTCTTT
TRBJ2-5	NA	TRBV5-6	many	CASSLDGEETQYF	TGTGCCAGCAGCTTGGACGGAGAAGAGACCCAGTACTTC
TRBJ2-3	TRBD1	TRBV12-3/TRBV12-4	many	CASSQGQLADTQYF	TGTGCCAGCAGCCAGGGACAGCTCGCAGATACGCAGTATTTT
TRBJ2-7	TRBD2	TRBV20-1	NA	CSARLAGVSYEQYF	TGCAGTGCCAGACTAGCGGGAGTCTCCTACGAGCAGTACTTC
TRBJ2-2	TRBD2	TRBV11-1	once	CASSTVLGRGTTGELFF	TGTGCCAGCAGCACTGTACTGGGGCGGGGGACGACCGGGGAGCTGTTTTTT
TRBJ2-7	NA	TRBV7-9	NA	CASSFRGFSYEQYF	TGTGCCAGCAGTTTTAGGGGATTCTCCTACGAGCAGTACTTC
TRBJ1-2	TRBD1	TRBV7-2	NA	CASSLSTGTGGGYGYTF	TGTGCCAGCAGCCTATCGACCGGGACAGGGGGCGGCTATGGCTACACCTTC
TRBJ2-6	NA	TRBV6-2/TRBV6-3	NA	CASRELRTFISGSNVLTF	TGTGCCAGCAGGGAACTCCGGACATTTATCTCCGGGTCCAACGTCCTGACTTTC
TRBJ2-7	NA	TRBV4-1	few	CASSQQTGASYEQYF	TGCGCCAGCAGCCAGCAGACGGGGGCCTCCTACGAGCAGTACTTC